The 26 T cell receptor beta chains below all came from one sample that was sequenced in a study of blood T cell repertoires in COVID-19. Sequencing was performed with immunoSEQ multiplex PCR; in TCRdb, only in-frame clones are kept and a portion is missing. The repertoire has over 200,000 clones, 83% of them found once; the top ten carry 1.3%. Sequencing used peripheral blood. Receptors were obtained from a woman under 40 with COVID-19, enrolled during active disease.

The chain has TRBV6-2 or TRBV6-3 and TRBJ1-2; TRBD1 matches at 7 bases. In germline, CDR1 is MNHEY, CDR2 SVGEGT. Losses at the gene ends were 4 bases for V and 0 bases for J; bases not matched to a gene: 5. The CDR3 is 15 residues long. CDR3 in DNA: TGTGCCAGCAGTTTCCTCGACAGGGCTAACTATGGCTACACCTTC. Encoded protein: CASSFLDRANYGYTF.

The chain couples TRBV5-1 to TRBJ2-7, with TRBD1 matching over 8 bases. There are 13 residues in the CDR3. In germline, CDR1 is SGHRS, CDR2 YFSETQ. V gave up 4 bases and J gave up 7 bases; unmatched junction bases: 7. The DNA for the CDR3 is TGCGCCAGCAGCCCACTGGACAGGGTTGAGCAGTACTTC. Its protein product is CASSPLDRVEQYF.

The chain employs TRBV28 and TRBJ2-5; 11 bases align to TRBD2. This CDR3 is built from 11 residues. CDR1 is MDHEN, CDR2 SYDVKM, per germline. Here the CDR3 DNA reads TGTGTAGCGGGGGGGCAGGAGACCCAGTACTTC. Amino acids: CVAGGQETQYF.

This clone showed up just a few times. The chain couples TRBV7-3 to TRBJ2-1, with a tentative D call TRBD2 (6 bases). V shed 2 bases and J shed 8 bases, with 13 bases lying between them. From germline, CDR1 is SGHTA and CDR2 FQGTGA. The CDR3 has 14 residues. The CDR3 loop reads CASSLVRDLDEQFF. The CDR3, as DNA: TGTGCCAGCAGCTTAGTGCGGGACTTGGATGAGCAGTTCTTC.

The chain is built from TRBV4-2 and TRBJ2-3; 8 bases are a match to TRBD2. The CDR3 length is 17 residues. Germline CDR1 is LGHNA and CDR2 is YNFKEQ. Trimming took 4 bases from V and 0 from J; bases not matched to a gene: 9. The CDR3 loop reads CASSPLTLAASTDTQYF. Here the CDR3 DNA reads TGTGCCAGCAGCCCTCTTACACTAGCGGCAAGCACAGATACGCAGTATTTT.

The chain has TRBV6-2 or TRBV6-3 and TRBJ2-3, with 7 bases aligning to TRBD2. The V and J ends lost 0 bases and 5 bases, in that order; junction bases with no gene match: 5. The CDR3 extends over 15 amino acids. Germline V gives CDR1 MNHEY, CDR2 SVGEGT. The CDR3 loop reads CASSYSTSRIDTQYF. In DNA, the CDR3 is TGTGCCAGCAGTTACTCGACTAGCAGGATAGATACGCAGTATTTT.

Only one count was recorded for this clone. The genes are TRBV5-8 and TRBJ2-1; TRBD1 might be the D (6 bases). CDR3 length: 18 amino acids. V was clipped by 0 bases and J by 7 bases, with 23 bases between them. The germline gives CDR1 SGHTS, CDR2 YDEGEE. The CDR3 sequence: CASSLVQGLSSILNEQFF. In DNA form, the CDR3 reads TGTGCCAGCAGCTTGGTACAGGGTCTTTCATCTATCTTAAATGAGCAGTTCTTC.

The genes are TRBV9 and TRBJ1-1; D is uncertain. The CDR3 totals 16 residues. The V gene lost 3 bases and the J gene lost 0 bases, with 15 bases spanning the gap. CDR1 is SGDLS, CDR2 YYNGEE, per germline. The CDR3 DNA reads TGTGCCAGCAGCGCCGACTCTTGGCCTATGAACACTGAAGCTTTCTTT. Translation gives CASSADSWPMNTEAFF.

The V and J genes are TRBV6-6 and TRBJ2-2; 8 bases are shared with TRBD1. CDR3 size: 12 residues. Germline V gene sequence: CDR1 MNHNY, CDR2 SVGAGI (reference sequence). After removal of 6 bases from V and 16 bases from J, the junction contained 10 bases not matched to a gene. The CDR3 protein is CASSTGTGLTFF. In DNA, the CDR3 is TGTGCCAGCAGCACCGGGACAGGCCTGACGTTTTTT.

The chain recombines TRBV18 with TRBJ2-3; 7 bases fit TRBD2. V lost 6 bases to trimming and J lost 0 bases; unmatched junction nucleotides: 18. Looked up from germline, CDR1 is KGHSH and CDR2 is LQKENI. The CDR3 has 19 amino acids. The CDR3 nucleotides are TGTGCCAGCTCCCTGGGGCTAGCGGATCCTTTCGCTAGCACAGATACGCAGTATTTT. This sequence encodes CASSLGLADPFASTDTQYF.

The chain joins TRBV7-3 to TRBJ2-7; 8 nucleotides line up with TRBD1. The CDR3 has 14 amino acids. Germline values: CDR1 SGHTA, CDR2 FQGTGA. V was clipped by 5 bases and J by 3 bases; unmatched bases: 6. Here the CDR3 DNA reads TGTGCCAGCAGCCCGACAGGGGTCGGCTACGAGCAGTACTTC. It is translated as CASSPTGVGYEQYF.

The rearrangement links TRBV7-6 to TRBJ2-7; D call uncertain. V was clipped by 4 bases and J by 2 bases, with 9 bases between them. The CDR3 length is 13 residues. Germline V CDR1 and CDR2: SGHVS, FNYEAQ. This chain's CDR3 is CASSSEAAYEQYF. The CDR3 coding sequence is TGTGCCAGCAGCTCAGAGGCCGCCTACGAGCAGTACTTC. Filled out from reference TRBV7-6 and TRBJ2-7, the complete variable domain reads GAGVSQSPRYKVTKRGQDVALRCDPISGHVSLYWYRQALGQGPEFLTYFNYEAQQDKSGLPNDRFSAERPEGSISTLTIQRTEQRDSAMYRCASSSEAAYEQYFGPGTRLTVT.

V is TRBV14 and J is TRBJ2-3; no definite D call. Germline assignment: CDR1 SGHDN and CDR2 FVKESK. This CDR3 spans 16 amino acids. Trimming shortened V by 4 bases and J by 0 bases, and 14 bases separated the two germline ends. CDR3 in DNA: TGTGCCAGCAGCCCGGTGGCAGGCGTTAGCACAGATACGCAGTATTTT. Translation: CASSPVAGVSTDTQYF.

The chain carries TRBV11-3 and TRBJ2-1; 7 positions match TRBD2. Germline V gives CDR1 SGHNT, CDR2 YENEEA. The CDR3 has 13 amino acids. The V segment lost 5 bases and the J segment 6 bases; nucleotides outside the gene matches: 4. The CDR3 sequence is CASSVREGNEQFF. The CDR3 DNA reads TGTGCCAGCAGCGTTAGGGAGGGCAATGAGCAGTTCTTC.

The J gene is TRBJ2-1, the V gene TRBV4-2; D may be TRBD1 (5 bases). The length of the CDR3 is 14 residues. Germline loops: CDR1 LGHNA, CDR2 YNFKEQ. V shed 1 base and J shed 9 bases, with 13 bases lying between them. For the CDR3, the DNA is TGTGCCAGCAGCCAAGCCCAGGGCGATCCTGAGCAGTTCTTC. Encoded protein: CASSQAQGDPEQFF.

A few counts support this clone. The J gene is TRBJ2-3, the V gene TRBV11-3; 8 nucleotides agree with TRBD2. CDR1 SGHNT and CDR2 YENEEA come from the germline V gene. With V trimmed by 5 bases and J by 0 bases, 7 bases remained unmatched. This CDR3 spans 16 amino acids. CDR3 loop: CASSLGTRGSTDTQYF. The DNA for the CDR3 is TGTGCCAGCAGCCTCGGGACTAGGGGGAGCACAGATACGCAGTATTTT.

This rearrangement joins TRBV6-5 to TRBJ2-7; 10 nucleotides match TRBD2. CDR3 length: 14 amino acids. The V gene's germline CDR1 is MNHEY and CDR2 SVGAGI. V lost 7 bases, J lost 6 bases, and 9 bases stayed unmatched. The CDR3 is CASNAISSGSEQYF. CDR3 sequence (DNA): TGTGCCAGCAACGCCATCTCTAGCGGGAGCGAGCAGTACTTC.

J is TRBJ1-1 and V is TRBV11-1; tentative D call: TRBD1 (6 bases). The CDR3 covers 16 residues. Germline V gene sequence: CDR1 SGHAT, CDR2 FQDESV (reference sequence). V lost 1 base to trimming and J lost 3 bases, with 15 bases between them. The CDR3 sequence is CASSLDLRGKDTEAFF. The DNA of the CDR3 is TGTGCCAGCAGCTTAGATCTGAGGGGGAAGGACACTGAAGCTTTCTTT.

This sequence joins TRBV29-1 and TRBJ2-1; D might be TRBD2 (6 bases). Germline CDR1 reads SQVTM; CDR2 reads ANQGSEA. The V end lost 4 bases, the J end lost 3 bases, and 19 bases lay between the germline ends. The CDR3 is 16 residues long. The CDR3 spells CSVGLKGQGGYNEQFF. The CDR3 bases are TGCAGCGTTGGCCTGAAAGGCCAGGGAGGCTACAATGAGCAGTTCTTC.

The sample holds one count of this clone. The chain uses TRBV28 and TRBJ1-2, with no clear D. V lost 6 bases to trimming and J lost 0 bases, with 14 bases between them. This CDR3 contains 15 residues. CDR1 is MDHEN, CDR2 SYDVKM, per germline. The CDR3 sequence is CASRSPGETNYGYTF. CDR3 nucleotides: TGTGCCAGCAGATCCCCAGGCGAAACTAACTATGGCTACACCTTC.

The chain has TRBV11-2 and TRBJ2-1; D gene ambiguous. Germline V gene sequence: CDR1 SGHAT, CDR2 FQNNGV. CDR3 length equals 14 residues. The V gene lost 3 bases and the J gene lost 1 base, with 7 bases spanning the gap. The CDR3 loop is CASSLLQSYNEQFF. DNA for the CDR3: TGTGCCAGCAGCTTGCTTCAGTCCTACAATGAGCAGTTCTTC.

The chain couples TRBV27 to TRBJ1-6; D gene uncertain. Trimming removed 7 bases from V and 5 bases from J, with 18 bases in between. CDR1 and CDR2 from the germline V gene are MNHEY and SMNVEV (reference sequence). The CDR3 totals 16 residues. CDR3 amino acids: CASKMGGMADNSPLHF. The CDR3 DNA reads TGTGCCAGCAAAATGGGAGGAATGGCCGATAATTCACCCCTCCACTTT.

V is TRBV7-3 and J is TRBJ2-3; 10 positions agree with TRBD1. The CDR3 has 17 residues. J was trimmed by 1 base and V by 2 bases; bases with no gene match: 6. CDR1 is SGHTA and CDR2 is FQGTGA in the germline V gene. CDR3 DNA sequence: TGTGCCAGCAGCTTATCCACCGGGACAGGGGGCACAGATACGCAGTATTTT. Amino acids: CASSLSTGTGGTDTQYF.

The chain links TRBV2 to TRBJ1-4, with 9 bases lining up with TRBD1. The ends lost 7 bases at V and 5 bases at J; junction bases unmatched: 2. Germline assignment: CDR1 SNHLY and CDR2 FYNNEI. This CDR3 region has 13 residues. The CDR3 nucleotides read TGTGCCAGCATCGGACAGGGGAATGAAAAACTGTTTTTT. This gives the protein CASIGQGNEKLFF.

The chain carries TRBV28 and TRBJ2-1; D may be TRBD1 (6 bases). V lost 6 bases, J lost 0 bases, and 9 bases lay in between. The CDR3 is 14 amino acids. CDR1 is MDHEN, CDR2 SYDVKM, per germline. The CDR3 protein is CASRQGPSYNEQFF. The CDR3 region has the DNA TGTGCCAGCAGACAGGGCCCCTCCTACAATGAGCAGTTCTTC.

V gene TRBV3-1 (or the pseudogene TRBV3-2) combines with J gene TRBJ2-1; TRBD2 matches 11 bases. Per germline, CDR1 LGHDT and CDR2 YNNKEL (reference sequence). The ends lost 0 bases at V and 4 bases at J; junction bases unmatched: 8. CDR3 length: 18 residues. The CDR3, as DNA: TGTGCCAGCAGCCAAGATTCCCTAGCGGGAGGTTCTTACAATGAGCAGTTCTTC. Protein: CASSQDSLAGGSYNEQFF.